The T cell receptor beta chain under discussion was sequenced for a study of human T cells and chemical hapten exposure. Findings and limits, study-wide: There was a positive correlation between PT1 expanded TCR counts and patch test score.

This clonotype was observed a few times. The antigen is unknown. Documented time point: pre-sensitization, week 0. Treatment defined: therapeutic diphenylcyclopropenone sensitization with weekly scalp DPC. TCRdb re-analysed the RACE reads in MiXCR, keeping a single row per CDR3 protein. The sample records some 70,000 distinct CDR3 sequences, approximately 9.9% being singletons. The source material was whole blood, sampled in connection with sensitization to the hapten diphenylcyclopropenone (DPC). This TCR was sampled from a woman in her forties or fifties with alopecia areata. Some clones in this sample may be carry-over from other donors' samples.

The CDR3 DNA is TGTGCCAGCAGTGATATCGACCCCAGGAGCTATGGCTACACCTTC. It encodes CASSDIDPRSYGYTF. This chain connects TRBV6-1 to TRBJ1-2; D not certain. Germline CDR1 and CDR2: MNHNS and SASEGT. V lost 3 bases, J lost 4 bases, and 15 bases lay in between. The CDR3 has 15 amino acids.